The rows below give T cell receptor beta chains drawn from one sample of a study of cytotoxic CD8 clonotypes in ibrutinib-treated CLL. Method: immunoSEQ multiplex PCR; TCRdb's copy keeps in-frame clones and lacks some. The data contain over 65,000 clones, around 79% of them singletons. The sequences come from PBMCs, collected after 12 months of ibrutinib treatment. The receptors shown here come from a human donor with chronic lymphocytic leukemia. CDR3s include the opening cysteine and the closing phenylalanine or tryptophan. D genes are given only for firm matches. Expanded clones get a size class; other rows say once, few or many, or leave the size out.

j_call: TRBJ2-1; clone_size: once; cdr3_length: 12; v_call: TRBV19; d_call: NA; cdr3_aa: CASSIVGNEQFF; cdr3_nt: TGTGCCAGTAGTATAGTGGGAAATGAGCAGTTCTTC
j_call: TRBJ1-1; clone_size: once; cdr3_length: 11; v_call: TRBV6-5; d_call: NA; cdr3_aa: CASSYRGEAFF; cdr3_nt: TGTGCCAGCAGTTACCGGGGCGAGGCTTTCTTT
j_call: TRBJ1-2; clone_size: NA; cdr3_length: 12; v_call: TRBV2; d_call: NA; cdr3_aa: CARIRDLYGYTF; cdr3_nt: TGTGCCAGAATCCGGGACCTATATGGCTACACCTTC
j_call: TRBJ2-7; clone_size: NA; cdr3_length: 10; v_call: TRBV2; d_call: NA; cdr3_aa: CASSEGEQYF; cdr3_nt: TGTGCCAGCAGTGAGGGGGAGCAGTACTTC
j_call: TRBJ2-3; clone_size: NA; cdr3_length: 17; v_call: TRBV13; d_call: NA; cdr3_aa: CASSPPGGMARPDTQYF; cdr3_nt: TGTGCCAGCAGCCCGCCCGGCGGGATGGCTCGCCCAGATACGCAGTATTTT
j_call: TRBJ1-1; clone_size: NA; cdr3_length: 13; v_call: TRBV27; d_call: NA; cdr3_aa: CASSLSTGSEAFF; cdr3_nt: TGTGCCAGCAGTTTATCGACAGGCTCTGAAGCTTTCTTT
j_call: TRBJ2-1; clone_size: NA; cdr3_length: 14; v_call: TRBV19; d_call: TRBD1; cdr3_aa: CASTRDRGLDEQFF; cdr3_nt: TGTGCCAGTACCCGGGACAGGGGCTTGGATGAGCAGTTCTTC
j_call: TRBJ1-5; clone_size: NA; cdr3_length: 15; v_call: TRBV10-3; d_call: NA; cdr3_aa: CAISESGGLGQPQHF; cdr3_nt: TGTGCCATCAGTGAGTCCGGGGGGCTGGGTCAGCCCCAGCATTTT
j_call: TRBJ1-5; clone_size: few; cdr3_length: 15; v_call: TRBV19; d_call: NA; cdr3_aa: CASSMGTDSNQPQHF; cdr3_nt: TGTGCCAGTAGTATGGGGACGGATAGCAATCAGCCCCAGCATTTT
j_call: TRBJ1-1; clone_size: once; cdr3_length: 14; v_call: TRBV27; d_call: TRBD1; cdr3_aa: CASRGQGLHTEAFF; cdr3_nt: TGTGCCAGCAGGGGACAGGGGTTGCACACTGAAGCTTTCTTT
j_call: TRBJ2-5; clone_size: NA; cdr3_length: 15; v_call: TRBV5-1; d_call: TRBD1; cdr3_aa: CASSTGQGRGETQYF; cdr3_nt: TGCGCCAGCAGCACAGGACAGGGTCGTGGAGAGACCCAGTACTTC
j_call: TRBJ1-2; clone_size: NA; cdr3_length: 15; v_call: TRBV5-4; d_call: NA; cdr3_aa: CASSIDFTPGRGYTF; cdr3_nt: TGTGCCAGCAGCATAGATTTCACACCCGGTCGGGGCTACACCTTC
j_call: TRBJ2-2; clone_size: NA; cdr3_length: 17; v_call: TRBV9; d_call: NA; cdr3_aa: CASREGYSPGRPGELFF; cdr3_nt: TGTGCCAGCAGGGAGGGCTACTCCCCCGGTCGGCCCGGGGAGCTGTTTTTT
j_call: TRBJ2-7; clone_size: NA; cdr3_length: 13; v_call: TRBV28; d_call: NA; cdr3_aa: CASSLPGAYEQYF; cdr3_nt: TGTGCCAGCAGTTTGCCAGGGGCCTACGAGCAGTACTTC